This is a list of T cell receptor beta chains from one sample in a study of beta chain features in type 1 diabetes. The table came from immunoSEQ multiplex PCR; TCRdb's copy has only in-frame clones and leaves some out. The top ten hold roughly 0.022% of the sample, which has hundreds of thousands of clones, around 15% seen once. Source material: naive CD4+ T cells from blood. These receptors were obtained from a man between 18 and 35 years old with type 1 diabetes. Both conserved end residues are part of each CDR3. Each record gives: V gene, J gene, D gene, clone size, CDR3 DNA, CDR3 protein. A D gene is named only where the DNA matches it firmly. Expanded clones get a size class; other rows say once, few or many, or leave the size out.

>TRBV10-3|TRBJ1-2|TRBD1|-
TGTGCCATCGAACAGGGGAACGGCTACACCTTC
CAIEQGNGYTF
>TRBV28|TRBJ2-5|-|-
TGTGCCAGCAGTTTGGGGACTGACTGGCAAGAGACCCAGTACTTC
CASSLGTDWQETQYF
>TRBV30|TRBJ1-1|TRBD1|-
TGTGCCTGTTACAACACAGGGGTAAAGAACACTGAAGCTTTCTTT
CACYNTGVKNTEAFF
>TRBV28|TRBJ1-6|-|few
TGTGCCAGCAGTTTGGGGGACTCACCCCTCCACTTT
CASSLGDSPLHF
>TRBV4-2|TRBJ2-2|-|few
TGTGCCAGCAGCCGAGACACCGGGGAGCTGTTTTTT
CASSRDTGELFF
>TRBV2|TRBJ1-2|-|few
TGTGCCAGCAGAAAGGACAGCCCTGGAGGCTACACCTTC
CASRKDSPGGYTF
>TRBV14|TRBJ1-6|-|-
TGTGCCAGCAGCCAACAGGCGTATAATTCACCCCTCCACTTT
CASSQQAYNSPLHF
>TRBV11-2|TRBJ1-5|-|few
TGTGCCAGCAGCCAAATAGAGGGAAGCAATCAGCCCCAGCATTTT
CASSQIEGSNQPQHF
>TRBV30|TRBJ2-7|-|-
TGTGCCTGGAGTGGGGGCTCCAGCTCCTACGAGCAGTACTTC
CAWSGGSSSYEQYF
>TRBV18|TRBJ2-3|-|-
TGTGCCAGCTCACCTACCACTAGCACAGATACGCAGTATTTT
CASSPTTSTDTQYF
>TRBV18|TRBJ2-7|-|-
TGTGCCAGCTCACTTCGGACGGAGTCTAGACGGGACTACGAGCAGTACTTC
CASSLRTESRRDYEQYF
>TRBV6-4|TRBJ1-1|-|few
TGTGCCAGCAGTACCCACGCTGCAGAGCTCACTGAAGCTTTCTTT
CASSTHAAELTEAFF
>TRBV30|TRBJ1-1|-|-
TGTGCCTGGAGACCCGACACTTTCTTGAACACTGAAGCTTTCTTT
CAWRPDTFLNTEAFF
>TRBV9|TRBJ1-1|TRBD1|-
TGTGCCAGCAGCGTAGTTGGGACAGGGGCCTCTAACACTGAAGCTTTCTTT
CASSVVGTGASNTEAFF
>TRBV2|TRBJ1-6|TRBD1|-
TGTGCCAGCAGTGAAGTCCAGGGGGCCTATAATTCACCCCTCCACTTT
CASSEVQGAYNSPLHF
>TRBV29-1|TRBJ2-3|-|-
TGCAGCGTTGACCCCACAGATACGCAGTATTTT
CSVDPTDTQYF
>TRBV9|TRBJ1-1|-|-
TGTGCCAGCACCCCACAAGACTTCGGCACTGAAGCTTTCTTT
CASTPQDFGTEAFF
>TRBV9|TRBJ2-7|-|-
TGTGCCAGCAGCGTAGCCGGTCAGGGCTCCTACGAGCAGTACTTC
CASSVAGQGSYEQYF
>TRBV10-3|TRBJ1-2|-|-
TGTGCCATCAGTGACTCTGGACCGAGTGGCTACACCTTC
CAISDSGPSGYTF
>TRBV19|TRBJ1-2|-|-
TGTGCCAGCCTCTCGGAAGGGACCACGTATGGCTACACCTTC
CASLSEGTTYGYTF
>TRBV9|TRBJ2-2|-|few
TGTGCCAGCAGCGTAGTCTTGAACACCGGGGAGCTGTTTTTT
CASSVVLNTGELFF
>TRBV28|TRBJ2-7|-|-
TGTGCCAGCAGTAAGGCGACCTACGAGCAGTACTTC
CASSKATYEQYF
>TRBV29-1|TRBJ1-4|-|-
TGCAGCGCCCTAGGGCGCGATAATGAAAAACTGTTTTTT
CSALGRDNEKLFF
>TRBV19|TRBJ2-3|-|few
TGTGCCAGTAGTGGACAGAACACAGATACGCAGTATTTT
CASSGQNTDTQYF